The 21 T cell receptor beta chains below come from one sample, sequenced in a study of blood T cell repertoires in COVID-19. Clones were read by immunoSEQ multiplex PCR, and TCRdb kept only the in-frame ones, dropping some. The sample records tens of thousands of clones, about 90% being singletons. Input material: peripheral blood. The receptor set was obtained from a human donor in a cohort sampled during active COVID-19.

V gene TRBV19 combines with J gene TRBJ2-1; 10 bases line up with TRBD2. Germline V CDR1 and CDR2: LNHDA, SQIVND (reference sequence). The J segment lost 1 base and the V segment lost 7 bases, leaving 4 bases of the junction unmatched. This CDR3 is built from 15 residues. The CDR3, as DNA: TGTGCCAGTAAGACTAGCGGGTCTTCCTACAATGAGCAGTTCTTC. It translates to CASKTSGSSYNEQFF.

The rearrangement uses TRBV11-2 and TRBJ2-3; no firm D call. The germline V gene encodes CDR1 SGHAT and CDR2 FQNNGV. The germline V and J ends were trimmed by 2 bases and 0 bases, with 9 bases remaining between them. This CDR3 spans 15 amino acids. Here the CDR3 reads CASSLMAPSTDTQYF. CDR3 bases: TGTGCCAGCAGCTTAATGGCTCCTAGCACAGATACGCAGTATTTT.

The chain has TRBV12-3 or TRBV12-4 and TRBJ2-1, with no clear D. V was pared by 3 bases and J by 8 bases, with 8 bases between. The CDR3 loop spans 12 amino acids. The CDR3 nucleotides are TGTGCCAGCAGTTTGGCAGACTATGAGCAGTTCTTC. Translating gives CASSLADYEQFF.

The rearrangement links TRBV27 to TRBJ2-7; 8 positions match TRBD2. This CDR3 is built from 15 residues. V shed 6 bases and J 2 bases; nucleotides not matched to a gene: 9. The germline V gene encodes CDR1 MNHEY and CDR2 SMNVEV (reference sequence). CDR3 nucleotide sequence: TGTGCCAGCAGGTCGACTAGCGCAACAACCTACGAGCAGTACTTC. Translated, it gives CASRSTSATTYEQYF.

This clone came up once. The chain joins TRBV30 to TRBJ1-4; D unclear. Germline lookup yields CDR1 GTSNPN and CDR2 SVGIG (reference sequence). The CDR3 length is 15 residues. Deletions cut 0 bases from V and 0 bases from J, with 8 bases between. This chain's CDR3 is CAWSVLLATNEKLFF. Here the CDR3 DNA reads TGTGCCTGGAGTGTACTTCTAGCAACTAATGAAAAACTGTTTTTT.

This chain uses TRBV7-2 with TRBJ2-5; the match to TRBD2 covers 10 bases. V trimming: 1 base; J trimming: 4 bases; junction bases outside the gene matches: 6. CDR3 size: 16 residues. Germline V CDR1 and CDR2: SGHTA, FQGNSA. CDR3 loop: CASSLGAGGFGETQYF. As DNA, the CDR3 is TGTGCCAGCAGCTTAGGAGCGGGAGGGTTCGGAGAGACCCAGTACTTC.

The chain has TRBV27 and TRBJ2-7; 10 nucleotides line up with TRBD2. After removal of 7 bases from V and 0 bases from J, the junction contained 6 bases not matched to a gene. In germline, CDR1 is MNHEY, CDR2 SMNVEV (reference sequence). This CDR3 contains 15 residues. CDR3 in amino acids: CASIKRGGSSYEQYF. Written as DNA, the CDR3 is TGTGCCAGCATAAAGCGGGGGGGCAGCTCCTACGAGCAGTACTTC.

V usage is TRBV27 and J usage is TRBJ2-5, with D perhaps TRBD2 (7 bases). The CDR3 covers 13 residues. Germline loops: CDR1 MNHEY, CDR2 SMNVEV (reference sequence). Trimming cost V 5 bases and J 5 bases, with 12 bases left between them. The CDR3 here is CASSLGGLETQYF. The DNA of the CDR3 is TGTGCCAGCAGTCTCGGGGGGCTGGAGACCCAGTACTTC.

The V and J genes are TRBV6-1 and TRBJ1-5; the D gene is possibly TRBD1 (6 bases). V lost 1 base and J 3 bases, leaving 22 bases between the germline ends. This CDR3 is built from 19 residues. Germline V gene data show CDR1 as MNHNS and CDR2 as SASEGT. CDR3 loop: CASSEEGTQGVRHNQPQHF. The CDR3 coding sequence is TGTGCCAGCAGTGAAGAAGGGACACAAGGGGTGAGGCACAATCAGCCCCAGCATTTT.

In nucleotides, the CDR3 is TGTGCCAGCAGCTTCACGGTTTCAGATACGCAGTATTTT. This gives the protein CASSFTVSDTQYF. The V and J genes are TRBV7-2 and TRBJ2-3; unclear D gene. V was cut by 3 bases and J by 4 bases, with 8 bases left in between. The CDR3 totals 13 residues. The V gene's germline CDR1 is SGHTA and CDR2 FQGNSA.

The gene calls are TRBV7-9 and TRBJ2-7; D is perhaps TRBD2 (5 bases). The germline V gene encodes CDR1 SEHNR and CDR2 FQNEAQ (reference sequence). V lost 0 bases, J lost 12 bases, and 12 bases lay in between. The CDR3 extends over 12 amino acids. The CDR3 loop reads CASSLAGSGPYF. As DNA, the CDR3 is TGTGCCAGCAGCTTAGCGGGGAGCGGCCCGTACTTC.

The genes are TRBV19 and TRBJ2-3; 10 nucleotides agree with TRBD2. V was pared by 5 bases and J by 5 bases, with 7 bases of the junction left unmatched. Germline assignment: CDR1 LNHDA and CDR2 SQIVND (reference sequence). The CDR3 consists of 15 residues. The DNA of the CDR3 is TGTGCCAGTAGTTCATCTAGCGGGAGAAGAGATACGCAGTATTTT. It yields the protein CASSSSSGRRDTQYF.

This chain links TRBV5-4 with TRBJ2-5; 11 bases fit TRBD2. CDR1 is SGHNT and CDR2 is YYREEE in the germline V gene (reference sequence). After removal of 5 bases from V and 9 bases from J, the junction contained 24 bases not matched to a gene. CDR3 length equals 19 residues. The CDR3 loop is CASRSTSGSTPVGWGSQYF. Written as DNA, the CDR3 is TGTGCCAGCAGGAGCACTAGCGGGAGTACGCCCGTGGGATGGGGGTCCCAGTACTTC.

For the CDR3, the DNA is TGTGCCATCAGTGAGACTAGCGGGATTGTCGGCAATGAGCAGTTCTTC. It yields the protein CAISETSGIVGNEQFF. V gene TRBV10-3 combines with J gene TRBJ2-1; 10 nucleotides line up with TRBD2. With 2 bases clipped from V and 6 bases from J, the junction kept 7 bases outside the gene matches. This CDR3 is built from 16 residues. Germline V gene sequence: CDR1 ENHRY, CDR2 SYGVKD.

V gene TRBV24-1 combines with J gene TRBJ2-7; 10 bases line up with TRBD1. Germline values: CDR1 KGHDR, CDR2 SFDVKD. After removal of 5 bases from V and 1 base from J, the junction contained 13 bases not matched to a gene. The CDR3 has 18 residues. The CDR3 here is CATSVPLGGGQGSYEQYF. As DNA, the CDR3 is TGTGCCACCAGTGTCCCCTTGGGTGGGGGACAGGGGTCCTACGAGCAGTACTTC.

Only a few counts were recorded for this clone. The chain links TRBV10-3 to TRBJ1-1, with a possible D match to TRBD1 (6 bases). The CDR3 consists of 13 residues. CDR1 is ENHRY and CDR2 is SYGVKD in the germline V gene. V lost 10 bases to trimming and J lost 0 bases, with 12 bases between them. In DNA form, the CDR3 reads TGTGCCACAGGGGAGAAATTGAACACTGAAGCTTTCTTT. Protein sequence: CATGEKLNTEAFF.

This clone turned up a few times. The rearrangement uses TRBV6-1 and TRBJ2-7; TRBD1 might be the D (6 bases). The V gene lost 4 bases and the J gene lost 4 bases, with 23 bases spanning the gap. Germline CDR1 is MNHNS and CDR2 is SASEGT. This CDR3 spans 17 amino acids. This CDR3 is CASSVGQTGAYAYEQYF. DNA of the CDR3: TGTGCCAGCAGTGTAGGACAGACAGGAGCTTATGCTTACGAGCAGTACTTC.

The rearrangement joins TRBV5-6 to TRBJ2-1; TRBD2 aligns across 9 bases. V gave up 0 bases and J gave up 1 base; unmatched junction bases: 2. CDR3 size: 16 residues. CDR1 and CDR2 (germline): SGHDT, YYEEEE. CDR3 DNA: TGTGCCAGCAGCTTGGGACTAGCGGCTTCCTACAATGAGCAGTTCTTC. Amino acids: CASSLGLAASYNEQFF.

The CDR3, as DNA: TGTGCCACCAGCAGGATAGACAGGAGCTCCCGGGAGCTGTTTTTT. Protein product: CATSRIDRSSRELFF. J is TRBJ2-2 and V is TRBV15; tentatively, D is TRBD1 (6 bases). The CDR3 has 15 residues. Trimming removed 3 bases at V and 9 bases at J, with 17 bases between. CDR1 and CDR2 from the germline V gene are LNHNV and YYDKDF (reference sequence).

This clone was counted only a few times. The V call is TRBV6-5, the J call TRBJ1-3, with a tentative D call TRBD1 (5 bases). The CDR3 totals 16 residues. Germline V gene lookup returns CDR1 MNHEY and CDR2 SVGAGI. V lost 2 bases and J lost 4, with 15 bases in between. CDR3 nucleotides: TGTGCCAGCAGTTACCACAGCCGGAAGGGGGGAAACACCATATATTTT. This gives the protein CASSYHSRKGGNTIYF.

V is TRBV27 and J is TRBJ2-7; perhaps TRBD1 as D (5 bases). The CDR3 length is 13 residues. V lost 2 bases, J lost 11 bases, and 16 bases lay in between. Germline V gene data show CDR1 as MNHEY and CDR2 as SMNVEV (reference sequence). This chain's CDR3 is CASSLGQGAWEYF. CDR3 in DNA: TGTGCCAGCAGTTTAGGCCAGGGCGCCTGGGAGTACTTC.